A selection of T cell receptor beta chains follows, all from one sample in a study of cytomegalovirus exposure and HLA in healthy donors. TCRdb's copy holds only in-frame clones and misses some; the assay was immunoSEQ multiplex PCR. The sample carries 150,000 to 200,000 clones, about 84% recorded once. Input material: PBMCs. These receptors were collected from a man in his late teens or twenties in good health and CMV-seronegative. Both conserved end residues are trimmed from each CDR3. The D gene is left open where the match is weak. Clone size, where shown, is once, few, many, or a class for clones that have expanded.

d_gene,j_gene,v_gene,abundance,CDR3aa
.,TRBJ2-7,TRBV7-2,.,ASKPGGLTYEQY
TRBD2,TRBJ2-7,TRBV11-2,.,ASSFTGGLPEQY
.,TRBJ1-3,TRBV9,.,ASSVAESSGNTIY
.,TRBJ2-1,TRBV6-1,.,ASRLTGGFYNEQF
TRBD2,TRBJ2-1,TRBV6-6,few,ASSYSLLATNEQF
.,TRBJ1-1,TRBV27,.,ASTPRGRHLVNTEAF
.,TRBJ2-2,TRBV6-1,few,ASSEGGETGELF
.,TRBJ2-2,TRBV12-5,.,ASVPRNTGELF
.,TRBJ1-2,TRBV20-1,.,SASERGYT
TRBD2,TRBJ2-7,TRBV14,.,ASSQRLAGYYEQY
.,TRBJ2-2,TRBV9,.,ASSAHRSNTGELF
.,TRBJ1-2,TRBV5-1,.,ASGLGTQGGYT
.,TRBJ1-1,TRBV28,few,ASSFRGGSEAF
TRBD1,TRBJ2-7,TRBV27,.,ASSLRTGREQY
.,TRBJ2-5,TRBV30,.,AWSVTPSQETQY
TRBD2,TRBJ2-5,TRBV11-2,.,ASSLGLAGHETQY
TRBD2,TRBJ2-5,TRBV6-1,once,ASSDSGRFMQETQY
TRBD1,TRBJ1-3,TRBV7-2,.,ASSQQGTGNTIY
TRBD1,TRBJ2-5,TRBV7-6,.,ASSFSVPGTDEETQY
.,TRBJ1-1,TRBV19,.,ASGLTNTEAF
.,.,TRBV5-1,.,ASSLGQVISYEQY
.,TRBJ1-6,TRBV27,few,ASSFSDIGNSPLH
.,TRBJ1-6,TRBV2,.,ASSAEYNSPLH
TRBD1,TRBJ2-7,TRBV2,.,ASSDARGYEQY
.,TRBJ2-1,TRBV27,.,ASRQGVHQF
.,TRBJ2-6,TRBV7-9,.,ASSPQPGRGANVLT
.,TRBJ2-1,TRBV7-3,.,ASSLGTDGGQF
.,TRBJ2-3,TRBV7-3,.,ASSLSGSTDTQY
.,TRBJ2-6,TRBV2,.,ASITGTGANVLT
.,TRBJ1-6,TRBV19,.,ASSIQGDNSPLH
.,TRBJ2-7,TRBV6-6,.,ASSLTTGIRVYEQY
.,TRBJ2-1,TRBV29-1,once,TYEDSSYNEQF
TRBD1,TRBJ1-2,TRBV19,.,ASSLAGLGDRTVGYT
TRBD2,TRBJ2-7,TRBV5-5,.,ASSLASGSLSYEQY
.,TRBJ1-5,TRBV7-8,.,ASRDDRGNQPQH
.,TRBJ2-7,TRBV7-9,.,ASSLTVYEQY
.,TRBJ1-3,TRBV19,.,ASRLGDHSGNTIY
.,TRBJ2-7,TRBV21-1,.,ASTYLPQGNEQY
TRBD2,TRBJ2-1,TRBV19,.,ASSITSGRYNEQF
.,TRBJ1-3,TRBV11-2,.,ASSAGRIGSGNTIY
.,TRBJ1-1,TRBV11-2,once,ASSLEAGNTEAF
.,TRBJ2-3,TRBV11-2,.,ASSFNAGADTQY
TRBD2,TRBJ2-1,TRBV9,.,ASSQFGLAAWEQF
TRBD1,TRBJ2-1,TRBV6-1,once,ASSEQGVYNEQF
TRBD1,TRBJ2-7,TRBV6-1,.,ASSAYRGGQY
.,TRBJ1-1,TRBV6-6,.,ASARLYTEAF
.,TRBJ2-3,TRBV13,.,ASSLAGDWTDTQY
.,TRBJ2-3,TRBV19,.,ASRTAGGPDTQY
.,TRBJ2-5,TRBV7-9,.,ASSLVSLYQETQY
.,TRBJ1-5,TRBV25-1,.,ASPPVGVELCNQPQH
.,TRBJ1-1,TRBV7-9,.,ASSFRGFEAF
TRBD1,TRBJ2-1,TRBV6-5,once,ASSQDRVLNEQF
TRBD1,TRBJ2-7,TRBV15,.,ATSRDFGQGNEQY
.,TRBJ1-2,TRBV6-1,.,ASSAPTGSYGYT
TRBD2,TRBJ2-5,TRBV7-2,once,ASSSTSWRVYSEETQY
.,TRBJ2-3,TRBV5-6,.,ASSLQSVTDTQY
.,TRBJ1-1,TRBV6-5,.,ASSYSWETEAF
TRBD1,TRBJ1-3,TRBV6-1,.,ASIKGQGTGNTIY
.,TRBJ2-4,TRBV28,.,ASSLIRETKNIQY